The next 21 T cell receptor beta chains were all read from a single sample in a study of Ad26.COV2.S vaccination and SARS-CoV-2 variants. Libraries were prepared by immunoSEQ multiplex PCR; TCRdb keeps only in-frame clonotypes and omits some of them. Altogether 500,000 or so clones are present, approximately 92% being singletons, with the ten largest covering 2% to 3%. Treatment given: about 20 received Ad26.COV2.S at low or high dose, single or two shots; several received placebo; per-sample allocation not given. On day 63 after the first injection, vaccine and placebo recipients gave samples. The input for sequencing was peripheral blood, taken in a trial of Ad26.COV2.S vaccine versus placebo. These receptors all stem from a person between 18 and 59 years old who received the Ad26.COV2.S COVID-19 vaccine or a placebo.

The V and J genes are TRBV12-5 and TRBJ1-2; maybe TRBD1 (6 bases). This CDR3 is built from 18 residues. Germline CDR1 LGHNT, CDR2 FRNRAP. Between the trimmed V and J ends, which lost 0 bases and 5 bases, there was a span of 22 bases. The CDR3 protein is CASGLVQWQGKSIYGYTF. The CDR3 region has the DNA TGTGCTAGTGGTTTGGTACAGTGGCAGGGGAAGTCTATATATGGCTACACCTTC.

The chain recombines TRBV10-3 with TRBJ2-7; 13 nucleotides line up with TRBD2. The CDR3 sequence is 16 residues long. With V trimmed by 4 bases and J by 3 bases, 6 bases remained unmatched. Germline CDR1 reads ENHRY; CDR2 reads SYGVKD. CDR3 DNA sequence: TGTGCCATCAGTGGACTAGCGGGGGGCAATTTCTACGAGCAGTACTTC. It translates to CAISGLAGGNFYEQYF.

CDR3 nucleotide sequence: TGTGCCAGCAGCTCGACCGGGACAGGCCGTTCACCCCTCCACTTT. Translation: CASSSTGTGRSPLHF. This chain links TRBV7-2 with TRBJ1-6; 8 bases are a match to TRBD1. Looked up from germline, CDR1 is SGHTA and CDR2 is FQGNSA. J was trimmed by 9 bases and V by 4 bases; bases with no gene match: 8. There are 15 residues in the CDR3.

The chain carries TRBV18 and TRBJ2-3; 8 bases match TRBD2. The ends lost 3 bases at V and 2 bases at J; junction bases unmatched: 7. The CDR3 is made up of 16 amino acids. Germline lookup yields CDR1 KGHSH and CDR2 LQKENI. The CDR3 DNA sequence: TGTGCCAGCTCACCTCTCGGGAGGGGCCCCACAGATACGCAGTATTTT. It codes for CASSPLGRGPTDTQYF.

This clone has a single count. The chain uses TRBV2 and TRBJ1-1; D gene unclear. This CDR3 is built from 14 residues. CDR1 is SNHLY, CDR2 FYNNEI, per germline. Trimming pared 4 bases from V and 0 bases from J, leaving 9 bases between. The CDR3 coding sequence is TGTGCCAGCAGTGTAGAGATCATGAACACTGAAGCTTTCTTT. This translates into CASSVEIMNTEAFF.

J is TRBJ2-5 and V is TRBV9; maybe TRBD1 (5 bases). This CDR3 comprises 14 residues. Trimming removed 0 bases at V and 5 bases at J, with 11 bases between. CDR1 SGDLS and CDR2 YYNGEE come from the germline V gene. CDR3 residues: CASSVGSRAETQYF. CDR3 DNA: TGTGCCAGCAGCGTAGGGTCCAGGGCGGAGACCCAGTACTTC.

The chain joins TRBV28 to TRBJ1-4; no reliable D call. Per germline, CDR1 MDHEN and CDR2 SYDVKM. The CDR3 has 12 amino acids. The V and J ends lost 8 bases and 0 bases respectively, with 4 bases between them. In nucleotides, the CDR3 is TGTGCCAGCCGAGCAACTAATGAAAAACTGTTTTTT. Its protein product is CASRATNEKLFF.

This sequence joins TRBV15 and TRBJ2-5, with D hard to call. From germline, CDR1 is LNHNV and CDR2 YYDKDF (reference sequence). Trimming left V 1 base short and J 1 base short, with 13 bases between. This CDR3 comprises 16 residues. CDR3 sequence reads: CATSRVKGPPQETQYF. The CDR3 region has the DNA TGTGCCACCAGCAGAGTGAAGGGTCCCCCCCAAGAGACCCAGTACTTC.

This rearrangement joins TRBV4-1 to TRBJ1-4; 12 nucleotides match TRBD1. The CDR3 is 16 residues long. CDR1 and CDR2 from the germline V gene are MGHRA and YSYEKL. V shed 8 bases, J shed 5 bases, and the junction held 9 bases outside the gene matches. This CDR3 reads CASARDRGPGNEKLFF. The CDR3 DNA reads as TGCGCCAGCGCGAGGGACAGGGGGCCCGGGAATGAAAAACTGTTTTTT.

The DNA for the CDR3 is TGTGCCAGCAGCTCGACAGGGGATGAGCAGTTCTTC. It yields the protein CASSSTGDEQFF. This chain connects TRBV3-1 (or the pseudogene TRBV3-2) to TRBJ2-1; 8 bases align to TRBD1. Germline assignment: CDR1 LGHDT and CDR2 YNNKEL (reference sequence). The CDR3 spans 12 residues. J was trimmed by 8 bases and V by 5 bases; bases with no gene match: 2.

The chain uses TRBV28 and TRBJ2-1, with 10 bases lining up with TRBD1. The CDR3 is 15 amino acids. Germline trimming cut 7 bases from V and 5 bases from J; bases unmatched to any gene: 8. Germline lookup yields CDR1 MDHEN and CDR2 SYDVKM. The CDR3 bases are TGTGCCAGCAAGGACAGGGGGTACTACCACAATGAGCAGTTCTTC. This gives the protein CASKDRGYYHNEQFF.

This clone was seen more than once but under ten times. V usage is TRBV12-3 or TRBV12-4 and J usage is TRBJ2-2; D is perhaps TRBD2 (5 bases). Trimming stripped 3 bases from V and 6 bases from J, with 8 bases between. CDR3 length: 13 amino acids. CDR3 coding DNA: TGTGCCAGCAGTTTGGTGGAGGCCGGGGAGCTGTTTTTT. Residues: CASSLVEAGELFF.

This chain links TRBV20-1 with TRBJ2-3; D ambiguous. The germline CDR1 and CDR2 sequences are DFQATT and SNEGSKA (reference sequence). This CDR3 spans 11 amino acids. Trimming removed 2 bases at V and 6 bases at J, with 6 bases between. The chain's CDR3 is CSARQVDTQYF. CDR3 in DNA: TGCAGTGCTAGACAAGTGGATACGCAGTATTTT.

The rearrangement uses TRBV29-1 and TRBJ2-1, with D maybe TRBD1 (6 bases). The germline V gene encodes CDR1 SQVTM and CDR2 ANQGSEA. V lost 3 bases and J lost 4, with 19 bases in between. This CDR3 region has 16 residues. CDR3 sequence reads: CSVEGDPTGNYNEQFF. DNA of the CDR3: TGCAGCGTTGAGGGGGACCCCACAGGGAATTACAATGAGCAGTTCTTC.

As DNA, the CDR3 is TGCGCCAGCAGCTCACTAGCACGCACAACTAGCACAGATACGCAGTATTTT. Its translation: CASSSLARTTSTDTQYF. The chain recombines TRBV5-1 with TRBJ2-3; possible D gene TRBD2, 6 bases. CDR1 and CDR2 (germline): SGHRS, YFSETQ. V shed 3 bases and J shed 0 bases, with 17 bases lying between them. This CDR3 has 17 residues.

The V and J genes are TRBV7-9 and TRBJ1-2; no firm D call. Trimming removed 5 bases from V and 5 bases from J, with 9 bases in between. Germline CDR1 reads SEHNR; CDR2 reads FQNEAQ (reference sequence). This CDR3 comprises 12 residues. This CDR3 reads CASSATAYGYTF. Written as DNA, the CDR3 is TGTGCCAGCAGCGCGACGGCTTATGGCTACACCTTC.

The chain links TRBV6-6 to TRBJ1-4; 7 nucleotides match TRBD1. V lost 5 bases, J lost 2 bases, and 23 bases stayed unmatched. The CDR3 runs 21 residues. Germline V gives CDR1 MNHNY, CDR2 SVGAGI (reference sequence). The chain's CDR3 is CASSHYLLLPTGDPTNEKLFF. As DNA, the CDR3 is TGTGCCAGCAGTCATTACCTTCTACTTCCAACAGGGGACCCGACTAATGAAAAACTGTTTTTT.

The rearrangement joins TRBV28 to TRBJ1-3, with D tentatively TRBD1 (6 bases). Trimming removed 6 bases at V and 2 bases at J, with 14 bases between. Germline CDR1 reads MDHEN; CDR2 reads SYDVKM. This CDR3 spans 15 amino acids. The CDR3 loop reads CASRPYRVPGNTIYF. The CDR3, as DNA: TGTGCCAGCAGACCTTACAGGGTCCCTGGAAACACCATATATTTT.

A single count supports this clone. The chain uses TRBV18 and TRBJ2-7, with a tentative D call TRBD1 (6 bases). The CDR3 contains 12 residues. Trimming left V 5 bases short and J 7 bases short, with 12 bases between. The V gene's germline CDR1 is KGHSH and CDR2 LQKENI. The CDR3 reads CASSATQGEQYV. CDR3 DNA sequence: TGTGCCAGCTCAGCGACCCAGGGGGAGCAGTACGTC.

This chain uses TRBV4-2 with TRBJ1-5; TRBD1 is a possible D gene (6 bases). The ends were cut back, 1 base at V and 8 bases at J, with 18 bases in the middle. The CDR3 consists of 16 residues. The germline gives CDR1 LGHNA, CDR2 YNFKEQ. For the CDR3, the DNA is TGTGCCAGCAGCCAAGTCGTCGGGGGCGCGGGAAAGCCCCAGCATTTT. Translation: CASSQVVGGAGKPQHF.

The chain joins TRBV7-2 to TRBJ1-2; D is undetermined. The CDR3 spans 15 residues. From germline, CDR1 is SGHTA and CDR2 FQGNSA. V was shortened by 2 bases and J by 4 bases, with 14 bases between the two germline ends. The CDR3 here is CASSLSSMRSYGYTF. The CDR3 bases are TGTGCCAGCAGCTTATCGTCAATGAGGAGCTATGGCTACACCTTC.